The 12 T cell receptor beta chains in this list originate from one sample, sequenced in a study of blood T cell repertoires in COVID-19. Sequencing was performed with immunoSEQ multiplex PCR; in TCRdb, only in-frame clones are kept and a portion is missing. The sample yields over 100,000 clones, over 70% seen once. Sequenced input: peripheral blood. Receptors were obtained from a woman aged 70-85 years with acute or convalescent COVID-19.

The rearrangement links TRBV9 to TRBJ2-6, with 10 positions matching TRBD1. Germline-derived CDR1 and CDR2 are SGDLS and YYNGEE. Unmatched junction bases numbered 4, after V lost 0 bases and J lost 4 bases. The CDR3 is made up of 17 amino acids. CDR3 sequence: CASSVAGTGVGANVLTF. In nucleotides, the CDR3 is TGTGCCAGCAGCGTAGCGGGGACAGGGGTCGGGGCCAACGTCCTGACTTTC. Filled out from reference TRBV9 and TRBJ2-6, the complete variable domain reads DSGVTQTPKHLITATGQRVTLRCSPRSGDLSVYWYQQSLDQGLQFLIQYYNGEERAKGNILERFSAQQFPDLHSELNLSSLELGDSALYFCASSVAGTGVGANVLTFGAGSRLTVL.

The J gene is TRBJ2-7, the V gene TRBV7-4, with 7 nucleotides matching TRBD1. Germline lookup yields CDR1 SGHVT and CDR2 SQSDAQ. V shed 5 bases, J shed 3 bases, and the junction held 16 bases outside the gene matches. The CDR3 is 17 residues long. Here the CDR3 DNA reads TGTGCCAGCAGCCCTAGGGACAGATCTAGCCCGTTCTACGAGCAGTACTTC. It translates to CASSPRDRSSPFYEQYF.

CDR3 nucleotides: TGTGCCAGCAGTGACGGACAGGGGTATACAGATACGCAGTATTTT. This sequence encodes CASSDGQGYTDTQYF. This chain joins TRBV25-1 and TRBJ2-3, with TRBD1 identical over 9 bases. Losses at the gene ends were 3 bases for V and 3 bases for J; bases not matched to a gene: 4. CDR1 is MGHDK and CDR2 is SYGVNS in the germline V gene. The CDR3 has 15 residues.

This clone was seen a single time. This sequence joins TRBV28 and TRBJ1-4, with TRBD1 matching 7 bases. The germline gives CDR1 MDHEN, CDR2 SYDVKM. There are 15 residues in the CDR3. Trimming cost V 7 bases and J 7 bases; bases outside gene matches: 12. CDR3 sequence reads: CASNPRQGGGEKLFF. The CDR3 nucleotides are TGTGCCAGCAACCCCAGACAGGGAGGTGGTGAAAAACTGTTTTTT.

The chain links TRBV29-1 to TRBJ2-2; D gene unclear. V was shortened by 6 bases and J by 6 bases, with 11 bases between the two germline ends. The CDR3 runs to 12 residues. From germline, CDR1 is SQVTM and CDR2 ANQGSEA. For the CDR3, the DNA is TGCAGCGTCCAACCCGTAGCCGGGGAGCTGTTTTTT. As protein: CSVQPVAGELFF.

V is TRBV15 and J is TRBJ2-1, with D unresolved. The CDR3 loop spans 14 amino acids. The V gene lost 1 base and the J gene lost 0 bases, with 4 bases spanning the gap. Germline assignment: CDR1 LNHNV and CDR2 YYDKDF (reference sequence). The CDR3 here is CATSRANSYNEQFF. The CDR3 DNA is TGTGCCACCAGCAGAGCAAACTCCTACAATGAGCAGTTCTTC.

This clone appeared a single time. The CDR3 DNA sequence: TGTGCCAGCAGTTCTGACTGGCCTACCAAAAACATTCAGTACTTC. Its protein product is CASSSDWPTKNIQYF. The gene calls are TRBV27 and TRBJ2-4, with D hard to call. V was clipped by 4 bases and J by 2 bases, with 12 bases between them. The germline CDR1 and CDR2 sequences are MNHEY and SMNVEV (reference sequence). CDR3 length equals 15 residues.

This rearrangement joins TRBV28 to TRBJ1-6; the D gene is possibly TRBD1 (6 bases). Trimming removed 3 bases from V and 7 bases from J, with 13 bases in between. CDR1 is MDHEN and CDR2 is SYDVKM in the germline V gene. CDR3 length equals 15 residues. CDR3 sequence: CASSLPDSLNSPLHF. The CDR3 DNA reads TGTGCCAGCAGTTTGCCGGACAGTCTCAATTCACCCCTCCACTTT. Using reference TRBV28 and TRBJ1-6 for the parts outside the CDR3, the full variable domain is DVKVTQSSRYLVKRTGEKVFLECVQDMDHENMFWYRQDPGLGLRLIYFSYDVKMKEKGDIPEGYSVSREKKERFSLILESASTNQTSMYLCASSLPDSLNSPLHFGNGTRLTVT.

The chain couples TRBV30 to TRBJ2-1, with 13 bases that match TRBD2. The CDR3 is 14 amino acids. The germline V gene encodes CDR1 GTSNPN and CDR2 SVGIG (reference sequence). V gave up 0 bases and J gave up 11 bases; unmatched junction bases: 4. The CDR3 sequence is CAWSVGLAGAQQFF. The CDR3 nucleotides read TGTGCCTGGAGTGTCGGACTAGCGGGAGCCCAGCAGTTCTTC. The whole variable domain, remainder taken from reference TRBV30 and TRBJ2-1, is SQTIHQWPATLVQPVGSPLSLECTVEGTSNPNLYWYRQAAGRGLQLLFYSVGIGQISSEVPQNLSASRPQDRQFILSSKKLLLSDSGFYLCAWSVGLAGAQQFFGPGTRLTVL.

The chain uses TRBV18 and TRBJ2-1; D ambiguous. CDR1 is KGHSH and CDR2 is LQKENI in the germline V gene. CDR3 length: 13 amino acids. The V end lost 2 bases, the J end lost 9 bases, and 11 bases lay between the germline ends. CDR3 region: CASSPVVAGEQFF. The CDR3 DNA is TGTGCCAGCTCACCAGTGGTAGCTGGTGAGCAGTTCTTC.

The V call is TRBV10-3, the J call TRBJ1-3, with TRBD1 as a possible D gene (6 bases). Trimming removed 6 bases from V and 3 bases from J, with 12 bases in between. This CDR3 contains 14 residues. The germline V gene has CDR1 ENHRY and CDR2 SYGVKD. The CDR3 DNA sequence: TGTGCCATCAGCTCGGGGGGCTTTGGAAACACCATATATTTT. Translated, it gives CAISSGGFGNTIYF.

CDR3 nucleotides: TGTGCCAGCAGTCTTAGCAACGGTGAGCAGTTCTTC. This gives the protein CASSLSNGEQFF. The rearrangement links TRBV2 to TRBJ2-1, with no clear D. Looked up from germline, CDR1 is SNHLY and CDR2 is FYNNEI. Trimming took off 5 bases at V and 9 bases at J, with 11 bases between the two ends. The CDR3 has 12 amino acids.